Listed below are T cell receptor beta chains from one sample, sequenced in a study of OX40 agonist ivuxolimab in advanced cancers. Method: immunoSEQ multiplex PCR; TCRdb's copy keeps in-frame clones and lacks some. The data hold 65,000 to 75,000 clones, with 85% observed a single time. Here the sequenced sample was CD4+ or CD8+ T cells sorted from blood, taken in a trial of the OX40 agonist ivuxolimab. The receptors were sampled from an adult with an advanced solid tumor such as melanoma, head and neck, liver or kidney cancer. Both conserved end residues are part of each CDR3. Each record gives: D gene, J gene, V gene, clone size, CDR3 protein, CDR3 DNA. A D gene is named only where the DNA matches it firmly. The size of a clone is reported for some rows only, either as once, few or many, or as a class for expanded clones.

>TRBD1|TRBJ1-2|TRBV5-4|-
CASSSPGGNYGYTF
TGTGCCAGCAGCTCACCAGGGGGCAACTATGGCTACACCTTC
>-|TRBJ2-3|TRBV11-2|-
CASSLDHPPDTQYF
TGTGCCAGCAGCTTAGATCATCCCCCAGATACGCAGTATTTT
>-|TRBJ2-7|TRBV5-1|-
CASSPTQGRASGEQYF
TGCGCCAGCAGCCCTACACAGGGTAGGGCATCAGGCGAGCAGTACTTC
>-|TRBJ2-1|TRBV21-1|-
CAPKGPTGGDNEQFF
TGTGCCCCCAAGGGTCCAACGGGAGGGGACAATGAGCAGTTCTTC
>TRBD2|TRBJ2-3|TRBV5-1|-
CASSLLGTSVGGTDTQYF
TGCGCCAGCAGCTTGTTAGGGACTAGCGTCGGTGGCACAGATACGCAGTATTTT
>TRBD1|TRBJ2-1|TRBV7-2|-
CASSLEQGIYEQFF
TGTGCCAGCAGCTTGGAACAGGGGATCTATGAGCAGTTCTTC
>-|TRBJ1-2|TRBV5-4|-
CASSLVGDNYGYTF
TGTGCCAGCAGCTTGGTGGGAGATAACTATGGCTACACCTTC
>-|TRBJ2-3|TRBV7-2|-
CASSSFGTFADTQYF
TGTGCCAGCAGCTCTTTTGGGACCTTCGCAGATACGCAGTATTTT
>-|TRBJ1-1|TRBV28|-
CASSWVSYVGNTEAFF
TGTGCCAGCAGTTGGGTGTCGTATGTTGGGAACACTGAAGCTTTCTTT
>-|TRBJ2-2|TRBV5-4|once
CASSSPTGRSANTGELFF
TGTGCCAGCAGCTCCCCGACAGGCCGCAGCGCGAACACCGGGGAGCTGTTTTTT
>-|TRBJ2-3|TRBV10-3|-
CAISESLSPDTQYF
TGTGCCATCAGTGAGTCTCTGAGCCCCGATACGCAGTATTTT
>TRBD1|TRBJ1-2|TRBV9|-
CASSEWTGQNYGYTF
TGTGCCAGCAGCGAATGGACAGGCCAGAACTATGGCTACACCTTC
>-|TRBJ2-5|TRBV9|-
CASSSGQETQYF
TGTGCCAGCAGCTCTGGGCAAGAGACCCAGTACTTC
>TRBD1|TRBJ1-1|TRBV5-1|few
CASSPSRTGLNTEAFF
TGCGCCAGCAGCCCCTCTAGGACAGGGCTGAACACTGAAGCTTTCTTT
>TRBD1|TRBJ2-7|TRBV7-6|-
CASSHSAGQGFGEQYF
TGTGCCAGCAGCCATTCTGCAGGACAGGGGTTTGGGGAGCAGTACTTC